These 10 T cell receptor beta chains were sequenced from one sample in a study of cytomegalovirus exposure and HLA in healthy donors. PCR employed 60 Vbeta and 13 Jbeta primers. TCRdb's table, derived via immunoSEQ multiplex PCR, lists solely in-frame clones and lacks some. The profile shows under 200,000 clones, more than 70% of them singletons. The material sequenced was PBMCs. These receptor sequences come from a male donor in good health and CMV-seronegative.

J is TRBJ1-1 and V is TRBV27; no definite D call. V was trimmed by 1 base and J by 0 bases, leaving 3 bases between them. Germline V gene data show CDR1 as MNHEY and CDR2 as SMNVEV (reference sequence). There are 13 residues in the CDR3. The CDR3 spells CASSLFMNTEAFF. For the CDR3, the DNA is TGTGCCAGCAGTTTATTTATGAACACTGAAGCTTTCTTT.

The chain uses TRBV18 and TRBJ1-6; D is possibly TRBD1 (6 bases). From germline, CDR1 is KGHSH and CDR2 LQKENI. Trimming took off 11 bases at V and 7 bases at J, with 24 bases between the two ends. The CDR3 totals 16 residues. The CDR3, as DNA: TGTGCCTCCTCCTGGGGGGGCAGGGAAACGAATTCACCCCTCCACTTT. Encoded protein: CASSWGGRETNSPLHF. Looking up the rest from reference TRBV18 and TRBJ1-6 gives the full variable domain: NAGVMQNPRHLVRRRGQEARLRCSPMKGHSHVYWYRQLPEEGLKFMVYLQKENIIDESGMPKERFSAEFPKEGPSILRIQQVVRGDSAAYFCASSWGGRETNSPLHFGNGTRLTVT.

The rearrangement joins TRBV11-2 to TRBJ2-1; TRBD2 aligns across 8 bases. Looked up from germline, CDR1 is SGHAT and CDR2 is FQNNGV. The ends lost 1 base at V and 4 bases at J; junction bases unmatched: 3. The CDR3 has 15 residues. The DNA for the CDR3 is TGTGCCAGCAGCTTAGGCGGGGGGCAATACAATGAGCAGTTCTTC. Amino acid sequence: CASSLGGGQYNEQFF.

CDR3 nucleotide sequence: TGTGCCAGCAGCCCCGGGGACAGGAGCTACGAGCAGTACTTC. Its protein is CASSPGDRSYEQYF. V gene TRBV7-3 combines with J gene TRBJ2-7; 8 nucleotides agree with TRBD1. The CDR3 is made up of 14 amino acids. V lost 5 bases, J lost 3 bases, and 6 bases stayed unmatched. The germline V gene encodes CDR1 SGHTA and CDR2 FQGTGA. Together with reference TRBV7-3 and TRBJ2-7, the CDR3 gives the full variable domain: GAGVSQTPSNKVTEKGKYVELRCDPISGHTALYWYRQSLGQGPEFLIYFQGTGAADDSGLPNDRFFAVRPEGSVSTLKIQRTERGDSAVYLCASSPGDRSYEQYFGPGTRLTVT.

This sequence joins TRBV7-3 and TRBJ2-1, with unresolved D. CDR3 size: 15 residues. Trimming cost V 2 bases and J 9 bases, with 17 bases left between them. Germline V gene sequence: CDR1 SGHTA, CDR2 FQGTGA. CDR3 nucleotides: TGTGCCAGCAGCTTAGAAGTGACTGGCTTTTTTGAGCAGTTCTTC. Amino acid sequence: CASSLEVTGFFEQFF.

The chain carries TRBV5-1 and TRBJ2-1, with D tentatively TRBD2 (6 bases). Trimming took 0 bases from V and 1 from J, leaving 14 bases between them. Per germline, CDR1 SGHRS and CDR2 YFSETQ. The CDR3 spans 17 residues. The CDR3 DNA reads as TGCGCCAGCAGCTTGGGGAAAATGGGGGGTTCCTACAATGAGCAGTTCTTC. As protein: CASSLGKMGGSYNEQFF.

This clone has only one observation. The V and J genes are TRBV9 and TRBJ1-1, with D uncertain. Trimming pared 3 bases from V and 3 bases from J, leaving 18 bases between. CDR1 and CDR2 (germline): SGDLS, YYNGEE. The length of the CDR3 is 16 residues. CDR3: CASSAFGRAVDTEAFF. For the CDR3, the DNA is TGTGCCAGCAGCGCCTTTGGGAGGGCGGTAGACACTGAAGCTTTCTTT.

The rearrangement joins TRBV6-1 to TRBJ1-6; TRBD1 might be the D (5 bases). CDR3 length: 14 residues. Germline assignment: CDR1 MNHNS and CDR2 SASEGT. V was shortened by 7 bases and J by 9 bases, with 16 bases between the two germline ends. CDR3 nucleotide sequence: TGTGCCAGCATTCCCGGGGGGTTCGTTTCACCCCTCCACTTT. It translates to CASIPGGFVSPLHF.

This clone was picked up one time. The V gene is TRBV4-1, the J gene TRBJ2-1, with a possible D match to TRBD2 (6 bases). V dropped 1 base and J dropped 8 bases, with 21 bases sitting between them. In germline, CDR1 is MGHRA, CDR2 YSYEKL. The CDR3 consists of 17 residues. The chain's CDR3 is CASSQAPPGGDLDEQFF. In nucleotides, the CDR3 is TGCGCCAGCAGCCAAGCCCCCCCCGGCGGGGACCTCGATGAGCAGTTCTTC.

This clone is a singleton in its sample. The V call is TRBV12-5, the J call TRBJ2-3; 7 positions agree with TRBD1. CDR1 is LGHNT and CDR2 is FRNRAP in the germline V gene. CDR3 length: 14 amino acids. The V and J ends lost 7 bases and 2 bases, in that order; junction bases with no gene match: 6. CDR3 in amino acids: CASALQGNTDTQYF. In nucleotides, the CDR3 is TGTGCTAGTGCCCTACAGGGGAACACAGATACGCAGTATTTT.